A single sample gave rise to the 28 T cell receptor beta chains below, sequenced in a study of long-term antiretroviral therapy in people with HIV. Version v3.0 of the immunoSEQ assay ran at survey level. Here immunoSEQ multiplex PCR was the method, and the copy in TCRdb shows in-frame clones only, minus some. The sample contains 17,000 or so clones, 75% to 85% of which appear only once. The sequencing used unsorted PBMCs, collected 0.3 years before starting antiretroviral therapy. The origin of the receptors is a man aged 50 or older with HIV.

The CDR3 DNA is TGTGCCAGCAGTTTGACGGACGGCTATGGCTACACCTTC. Amino acid sequence: CASSLTDGYGYTF. The J gene is TRBJ1-2, the V gene TRBV27; D is uncertain. CDR1 and CDR2 (germline): MNHEY, SMNVEV (reference sequence). V lost 3 bases to trimming and J lost 4 bases, with 9 bases between them. The CDR3 length is 13 residues.

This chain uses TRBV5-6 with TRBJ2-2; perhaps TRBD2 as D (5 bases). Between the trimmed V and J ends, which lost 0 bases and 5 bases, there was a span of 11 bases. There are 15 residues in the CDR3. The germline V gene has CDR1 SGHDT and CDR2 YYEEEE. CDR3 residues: CASSLGTSATGELFF. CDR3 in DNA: TGTGCCAGCAGCTTGGGCACTAGTGCGACCGGGGAGCTGTTTTTT.

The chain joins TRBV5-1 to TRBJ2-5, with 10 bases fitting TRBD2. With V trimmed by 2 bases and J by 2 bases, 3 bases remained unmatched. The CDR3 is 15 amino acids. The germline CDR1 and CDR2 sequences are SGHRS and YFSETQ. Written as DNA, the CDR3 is TGCGCCAGCAGCTTCACTAGCGGGGTTCAAGAGACCCAGTACTTC. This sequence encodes CASSFTSGVQETQYF. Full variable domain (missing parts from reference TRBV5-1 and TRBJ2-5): KAGVTQTPRYLIKTRGQQVTLSCSPISGHRSVSWYQQTPGQGLQFLFEYFSETQRNKGNFPGRFSGRQFSNSRSEMNVSTLELGDSALYLCASSFTSGVQETQYFGPGTRLLVL.

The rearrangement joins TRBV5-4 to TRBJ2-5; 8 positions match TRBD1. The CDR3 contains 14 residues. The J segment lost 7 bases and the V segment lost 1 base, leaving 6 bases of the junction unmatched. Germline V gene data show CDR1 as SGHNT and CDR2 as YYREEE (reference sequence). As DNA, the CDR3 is TGTGCCAGCAGCTTGCATCAGGGGGCGAGGACCCAGTACTTC. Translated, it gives CASSLHQGARTQYF.

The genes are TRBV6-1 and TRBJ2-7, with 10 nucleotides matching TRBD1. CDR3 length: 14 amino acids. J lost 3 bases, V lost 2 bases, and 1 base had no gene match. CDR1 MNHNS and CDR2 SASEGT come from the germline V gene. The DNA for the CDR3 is TGTGCCAGCAGTGAAAGGACAGGGGGCTACGAGCAGTACTTC. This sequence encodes CASSERTGGYEQYF.

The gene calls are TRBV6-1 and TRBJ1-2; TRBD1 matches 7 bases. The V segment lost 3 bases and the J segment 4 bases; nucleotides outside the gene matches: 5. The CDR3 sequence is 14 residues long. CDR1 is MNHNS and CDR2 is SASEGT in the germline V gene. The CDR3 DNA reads TGTGCCAGCAGTGACAGCTCAGGGGGCTATGGCTACACCTTC. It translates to CASSDSSGGYGYTF.

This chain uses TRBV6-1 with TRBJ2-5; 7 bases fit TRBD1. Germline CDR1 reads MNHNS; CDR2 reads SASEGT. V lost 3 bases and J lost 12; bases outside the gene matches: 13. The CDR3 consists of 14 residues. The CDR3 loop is CASSEGTGALPEYF. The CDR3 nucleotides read TGTGCCAGCAGTGAGGGCACAGGGGCGCTCCCTGAGTACTTC.

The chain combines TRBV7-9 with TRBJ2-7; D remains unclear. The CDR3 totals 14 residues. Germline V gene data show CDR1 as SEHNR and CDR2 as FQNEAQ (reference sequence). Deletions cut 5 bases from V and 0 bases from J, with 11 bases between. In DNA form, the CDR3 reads TGTGCCAGCAGCGGATCCTCTCGCTCCTACGAGCAGTACTTC. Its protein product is CASSGSSRSYEQYF.

The CDR3 reads CASSYSPGSEAFF. The CDR3 DNA sequence: TGTGCCAGCAGTTACTCCCCAGGGTCTGAAGCTTTCTTT. The chain has TRBV6-6 and TRBJ1-1; TRBD1 is a possible D gene (5 bases). Germline V gene lookup returns CDR1 MNHNY and CDR2 SVGAGI (reference sequence). V was clipped by 0 bases and J by 6 bases, with 8 bases between them. The CDR3 sequence is 13 residues long.

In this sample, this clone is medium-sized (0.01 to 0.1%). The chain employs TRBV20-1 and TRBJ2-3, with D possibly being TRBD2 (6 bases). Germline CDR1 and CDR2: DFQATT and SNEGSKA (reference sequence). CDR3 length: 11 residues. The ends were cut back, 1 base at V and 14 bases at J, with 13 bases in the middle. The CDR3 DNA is TGCAGTGCTAGAGTGGGGGGTAATCGGTATTTT. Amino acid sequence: CSARVGGNRYF.

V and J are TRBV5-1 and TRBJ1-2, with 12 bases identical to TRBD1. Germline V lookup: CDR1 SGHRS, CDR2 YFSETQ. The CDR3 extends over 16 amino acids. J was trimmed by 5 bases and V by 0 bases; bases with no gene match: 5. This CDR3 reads CASSLGGTGGEYGYTF. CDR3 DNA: TGCGCCAGCAGCTTGGGTGGGACAGGGGGCGAGTATGGCTACACCTTC.

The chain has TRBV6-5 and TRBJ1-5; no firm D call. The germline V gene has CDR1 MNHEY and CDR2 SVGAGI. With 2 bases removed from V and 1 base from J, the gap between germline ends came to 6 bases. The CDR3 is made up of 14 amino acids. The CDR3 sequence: CASSYRQSNQPQHF. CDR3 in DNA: TGTGCCAGCAGTTACCGGCAGAGCAATCAGCCCCAGCATTTT.

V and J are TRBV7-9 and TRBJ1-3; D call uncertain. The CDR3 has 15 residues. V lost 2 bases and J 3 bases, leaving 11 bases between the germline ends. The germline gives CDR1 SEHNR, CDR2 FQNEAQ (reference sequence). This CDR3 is CASSLNTGGGNTIYF. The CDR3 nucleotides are TGTGCCAGCAGCTTAAACACGGGAGGTGGAAACACCATATATTTT.

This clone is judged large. CDR3 sequence: CASSFPGQGMYEQYF. DNA of the CDR3: TGTGCCAGCAGTTTTCCGGGACAGGGTATGTACGAGCAGTACTTC. V and J are TRBV27 and TRBJ2-7; 9 bases line up with TRBD1. The V gene's germline CDR1 is MNHEY and CDR2 SMNVEV (reference sequence). Losses at the gene ends were 3 bases for V and 4 bases for J; bases not matched to a gene: 7. This CDR3 is built from 15 residues.

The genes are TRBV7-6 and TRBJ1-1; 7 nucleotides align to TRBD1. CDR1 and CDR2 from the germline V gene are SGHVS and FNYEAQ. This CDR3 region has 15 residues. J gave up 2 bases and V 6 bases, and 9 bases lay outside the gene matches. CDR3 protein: CASRQNQGGNTEAFF. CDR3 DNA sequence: TGTGCCAGCAGGCAGAATCAGGGGGGAAACACTGAAGCTTTCTTT.

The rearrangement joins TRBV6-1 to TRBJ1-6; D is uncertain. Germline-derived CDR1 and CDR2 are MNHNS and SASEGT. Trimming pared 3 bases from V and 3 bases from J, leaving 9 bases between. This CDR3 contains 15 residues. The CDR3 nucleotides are TGTGCCAGCAGTGAGAGCGAGGACTATAATTCACCCCTCCACTTT. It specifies CASSESEDYNSPLHF.

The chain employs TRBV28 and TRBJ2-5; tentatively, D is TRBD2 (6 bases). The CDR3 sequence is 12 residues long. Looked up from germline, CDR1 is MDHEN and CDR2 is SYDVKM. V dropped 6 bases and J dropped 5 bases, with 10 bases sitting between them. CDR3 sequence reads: CASRRDGETQYF. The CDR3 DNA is TGTGCCAGCAGGCGGGATGGGGAGACCCAGTACTTC.

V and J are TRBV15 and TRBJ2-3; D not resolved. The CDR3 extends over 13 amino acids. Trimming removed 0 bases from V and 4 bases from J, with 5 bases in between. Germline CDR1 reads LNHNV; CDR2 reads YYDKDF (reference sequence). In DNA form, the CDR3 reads TGTGCCACCAGCAGAGATTATCCAGATACGCAGTATTTT. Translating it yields CATSRDYPDTQYF.

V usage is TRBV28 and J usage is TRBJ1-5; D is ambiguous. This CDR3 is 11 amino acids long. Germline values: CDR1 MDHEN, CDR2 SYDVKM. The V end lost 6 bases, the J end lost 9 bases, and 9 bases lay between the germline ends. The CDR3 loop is CASSRRWPQHF. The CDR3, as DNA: TGTGCCAGCAGCAGACGGTGGCCCCAGCATTTT.

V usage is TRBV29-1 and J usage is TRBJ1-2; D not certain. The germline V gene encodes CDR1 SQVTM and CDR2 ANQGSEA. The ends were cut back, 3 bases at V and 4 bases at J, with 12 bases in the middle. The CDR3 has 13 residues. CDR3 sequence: CSVDTASPYGYTF. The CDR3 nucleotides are TGCAGCGTTGATACAGCCAGCCCCTATGGCTACACCTTC.

The CDR3: CASKREVDTGELFF. CDR3 nucleotide sequence: TGTGCCAGCAAGCGGGAGGTGGACACCGGGGAGCTGTTTTTT. The chain employs TRBV7-2 and TRBJ2-2; 9 bases map to TRBD2. Unmatched junction bases numbered 3, after V lost 7 bases and J lost 3 bases. Per germline, CDR1 SGHTA and CDR2 FQGNSA. This CDR3 region has 14 residues.

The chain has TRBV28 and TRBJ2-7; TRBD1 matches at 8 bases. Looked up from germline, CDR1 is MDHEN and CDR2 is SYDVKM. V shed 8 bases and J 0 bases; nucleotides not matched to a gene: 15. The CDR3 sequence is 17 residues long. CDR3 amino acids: CASHRGTGLRSSYEQYF. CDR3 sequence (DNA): TGTGCCAGCCACCGAGGGACAGGCTTAAGAAGCTCCTACGAGCAGTACTTC.

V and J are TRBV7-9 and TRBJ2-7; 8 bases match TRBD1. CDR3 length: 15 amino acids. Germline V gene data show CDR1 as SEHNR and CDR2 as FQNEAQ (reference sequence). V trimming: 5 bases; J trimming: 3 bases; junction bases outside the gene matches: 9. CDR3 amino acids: CASSPLAQGVYEQYF. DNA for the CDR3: TGTGCCAGCAGCCCATTGGCACAGGGGGTCTACGAGCAGTACTTC.

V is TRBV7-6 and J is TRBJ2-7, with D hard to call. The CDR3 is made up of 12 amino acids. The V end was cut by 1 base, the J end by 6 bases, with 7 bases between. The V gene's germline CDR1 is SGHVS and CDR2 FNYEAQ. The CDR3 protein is CASSLVASEQYF. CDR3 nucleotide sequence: TGTGCCAGCAGCTTAGTAGCCTCCGAGCAGTACTTC.

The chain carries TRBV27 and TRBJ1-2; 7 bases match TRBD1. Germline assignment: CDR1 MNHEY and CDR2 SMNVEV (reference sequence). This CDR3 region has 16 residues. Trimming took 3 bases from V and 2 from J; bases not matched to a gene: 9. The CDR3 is CASSFHDATGNYGYTF. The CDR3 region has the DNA TGTGCCAGCAGTTTCCATGATGCGACAGGGAACTATGGCTACACCTTC.

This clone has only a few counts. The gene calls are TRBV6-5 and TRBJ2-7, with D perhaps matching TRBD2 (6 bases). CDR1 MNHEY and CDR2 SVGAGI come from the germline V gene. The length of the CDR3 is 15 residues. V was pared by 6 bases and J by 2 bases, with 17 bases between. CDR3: CASRQNSGTAYEQYF. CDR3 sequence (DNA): TGTGCCAGCAGACAGAATAGCGGTACCGCCTACGAGCAGTACTTC.

The CDR3 region has the DNA TGTGCCAGCGAACGAGGGAGCACCGGGGAGCTGTTTTTT. Protein product: CASERGSTGELFF. This chain joins TRBV6-5 and TRBJ2-2; possible D gene TRBD2, 5 bases. Trimming stripped 8 bases from V and 4 bases from J, with 11 bases between. CDR3 length equals 13 residues. Germline V gene data show CDR1 as MNHEY and CDR2 as SVGAGI.

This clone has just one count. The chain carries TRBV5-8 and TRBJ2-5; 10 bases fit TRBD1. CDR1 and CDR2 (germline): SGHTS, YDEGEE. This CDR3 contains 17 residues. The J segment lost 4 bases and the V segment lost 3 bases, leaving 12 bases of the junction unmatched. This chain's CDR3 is CASSSRGQGIRGETQYF. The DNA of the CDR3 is TGTGCCAGCAGCTCTCGGGGACAGGGGATACGTGGAGAGACCCAGTACTTC.